This is a list of T cell receptor beta chains from one sample in a study of CD8 T cells in ankylosing spondylitis. A single record per CDR3 protein comes from TCRdb applying MiXCR to the 5' RACE reads. The table has just under 350,000 distinct CDR3 sequences, about 15% seen once. The sequenced sample was blood, either unsorted or a sorted T cell fraction (not recorded which). These receptors were taken from a male donor with ankylosing spondylitis or in good health (not recorded which). CDR3s include the opening cysteine and the closing phenylalanine or tryptophan. Fields, in order: V gene, clone size, J gene, D gene, CDR3 protein, CDR3 DNA. The D gene is left open where the match is weak. Clone sizes are given selectively: once, few, many, or a class where the clone is expanded.

V gene: TRBV5-1; clone size: few; J gene: TRBJ2-5; D gene: -; CDR3 protein: CASSLDSLYGETQYF; CDR3 DNA: TGCGCCAGCAGCTTGGACAGTTTATACGGGGAGACCCAGTACTTC
V gene: TRBV5-1; clone size: few; J gene: TRBJ2-7; D gene: -; CDR3 protein: CASSFGGGPSEQYF; CDR3 DNA: TGCGCCAGCAGCTTTGGGGGGGGGCCCTCCGAGCAGTACTTC
V gene: TRBV12-3/TRBV12-4; clone size: few; J gene: TRBJ2-2; D gene: -; CDR3 protein: CASSFTSGFDGELFF; CDR3 DNA: TGTGCCAGCAGTTTTACGTCGGGGTTTGACGGGGAGCTGTTTTTT
V gene: TRBV9; clone size: few; J gene: TRBJ1-2; D gene: TRBD1; CDR3 protein: CASSVEQGGFGYTF; CDR3 DNA: TGTGCCAGCAGCGTAGAACAGGGGGGCTTTGGCTACACCTTC
V gene: TRBV11-1; clone size: few; J gene: TRBJ2-3; D gene: TRBD1; CDR3 protein: CASSLASWTGFRSDTQYF; CDR3 DNA: TGTGCCAGCAGCTTAGCCTCCTGGACAGGGTTCCGTTCGGATACGCAGTATTTT
V gene: TRBV5-1; clone size: many; J gene: TRBJ1-1; D gene: -; CDR3 protein: CASSMHPERLNTEAFF; CDR3 DNA: TGCGCCAGCAGCATGCATCCAGAGAGACTGAACACTGAAGCTTTCTTT
V gene: TRBV15; clone size: few; J gene: TRBJ1-5; D gene: -; CDR3 protein: CATSRDPVEPQHF; CDR3 DNA: TGTGCCACCAGCAGAGATCCCGTGGAGCCCCAGCATTTT
V gene: TRBV6-1; clone size: many; J gene: TRBJ2-7; D gene: TRBD2; CDR3 protein: CASIGTLGGYEQYF; CDR3 DNA: TGTGCCAGCATTGGGACCCTCGGGGGGTACGAGCAGTACTTC
V gene: TRBV12-3/TRBV12-4; clone size: -; J gene: TRBJ1-2; D gene: TRBD1; CDR3 protein: CASSGQGGYGYTF; CDR3 DNA: TGTGCCAGCAGCGGCCAGGGGGGCTATGGCTACACCTTC
V gene: TRBV15; clone size: -; J gene: TRBJ2-1; D gene: TRBD1; CDR3 protein: CATSRETGGQGAQFF; CDR3 DNA: TGTGCCACCAGCAGAGAGACCGGGGGACAGGGAGCGCAGTTCTTC
V gene: TRBV10-1; clone size: few; J gene: TRBJ2-4; D gene: -; CDR3 protein: CASSGGTIPNIQYF; CDR3 DNA: TGCGCCAGCAGTGGAGGTACAATACCGAACATTCAGTACTTC
V gene: TRBV12-3/TRBV12-4; clone size: many; J gene: TRBJ1-2; D gene: TRBD1; CDR3 protein: CASSPDRDYGYTF; CDR3 DNA: TGTGCCAGCAGTCCGGACAGGGACTATGGCTACACCTTC
V gene: TRBV15; clone size: -; J gene: TRBJ2-5; D gene: -; CDR3 protein: CATSRAGEKTQYF; CDR3 DNA: TGTGCCACCAGCAGAGCGGGAGAGAAGACCCAGTACTTC
V gene: TRBV7-2; clone size: few; J gene: TRBJ2-3; D gene: -; CDR3 protein: CASSFQGGVGDTQYF; CDR3 DNA: TGTGCCAGCAGCTTCCAGGGGGGGGTGGGAGATACGCAGTATTTT
V gene: TRBV27; clone size: few; J gene: TRBJ2-5; D gene: TRBD1; CDR3 protein: CASSLSGGGQGRQETQYF; CDR3 DNA: TGTGCCAGCAGTTTATCCGGCGGGGGACAGGGGCGTCAAGAGACCCAGTACTTC
V gene: TRBV5-1; clone size: few; J gene: TRBJ2-3; D gene: -; CDR3 protein: CASSPSAGTDTQYF; CDR3 DNA: TGCGCCAGCAGCCCTTCTGCAGGCACAGATACGCAGTATTTT
V gene: TRBV4-1; clone size: few; J gene: TRBJ1-4; D gene: -; CDR3 protein: CASSQDSGTLRGLFF; CDR3 DNA: TGCGCCAGCAGCCAAGACAGCGGGACCCTCAGGGGATTGTTTTTT
V gene: TRBV5-6; clone size: few; J gene: TRBJ1-1; D gene: TRBD1; CDR3 protein: CASSWGQTNTEAFF; CDR3 DNA: TGTGCCAGCAGCTGGGGACAGACTAACACTGAAGCTTTCTTT
V gene: TRBV12-3/TRBV12-4; clone size: -; J gene: TRBJ2-7; D gene: TRBD2; CDR3 protein: CASSLKSGGNEQYF; CDR3 DNA: TGTGCCAGCAGTTTAAAAAGCGGGGGCAACGAGCAGTACTTC
V gene: TRBV12-3/TRBV12-4; clone size: many; J gene: TRBJ2-1; D gene: -; CDR3 protein: CASNLGGGGGHNEQFF; CDR3 DNA: TGTGCCAGCAACCTGGGAGGGGGAGGGGGTCACAATGAGCAGTTCTTC
V gene: TRBV7-9; clone size: many; J gene: TRBJ2-3; D gene: -; CDR3 protein: CASSSKGPDTQYF; CDR3 DNA: TGTGCCAGCAGCTCCAAGGGCCCAGATACGCAGTATTTT
V gene: TRBV10-2; clone size: -; J gene: TRBJ2-5; D gene: -; CDR3 protein: CASSEGQGGETQYF; CDR3 DNA: TGCGCCAGCAGTGAAGGGCAGGGCGGAGAGACCCAGTACTTC
V gene: TRBV29-1; clone size: few; J gene: TRBJ2-3; D gene: -; CDR3 protein: CSVDPASTDTQYF; CDR3 DNA: TGCAGCGTTGACCCCGCTAGCACAGATACGCAGTATTTT
V gene: TRBV7-2; clone size: -; J gene: TRBJ2-6; D gene: -; CDR3 protein: CASSPQISGANVLTF; CDR3 DNA: TGTGCCAGCAGCCCGCAGATCTCTGGGGCCAACGTCCTGACTTTC
V gene: TRBV29-1; clone size: -; J gene: TRBJ1-1; D gene: -; CDR3 protein: CSARQEMNTEAFF; CDR3 DNA: TGCAGCGCCCGACAGGAGATGAACACTGAAGCTTTCTTT
V gene: TRBV20-1; clone size: few; J gene: TRBJ1-3; D gene: TRBD1; CDR3 protein: CSARLTGGNTIYF; CDR3 DNA: TGCAGTGCTAGATTGACAGGGGGAAACACCATATATTTT
V gene: TRBV20-1; clone size: few; J gene: TRBJ1-1; D gene: TRBD1; CDR3 protein: CSARRGQGRVRNTEAFF; CDR3 DNA: TGCAGTGCTAGACGCGGACAGGGCAGAGTGAGGAACACTGAAGCTTTCTTT
V gene: TRBV15; clone size: few; J gene: TRBJ1-3; D gene: TRBD1; CDR3 protein: CATSRLTGTGNTIYF; CDR3 DNA: TGTGCCACCAGCAGGTTGACAGGGACTGGAAACACCATATATTTT
V gene: TRBV20-1; clone size: -; J gene: TRBJ2-5; D gene: TRBD1; CDR3 protein: CSAGPGTGLETQYF; CDR3 DNA: TGCAGTGCAGGTCCCGGGACAGGGTTGGAGACCCAGTACTTC
V gene: TRBV3-1; clone size: many; J gene: TRBJ2-2; D gene: TRBD2; CDR3 protein: CASSPTFLAGGGELFF; CDR3 DNA: TGTGCCAGCAGCCCCACCTTTTTGGCGGGAGGCGGGGAGCTGTTTTTT
V gene: TRBV20-1; clone size: -; J gene: TRBJ2-3; D gene: -; CDR3 protein: CSALVRSLSTDTQYF; CDR3 DNA: TGCAGTGCGCTAGTCAGAAGCCTTAGCACAGATACGCAGTATTTT
V gene: TRBV3-1; clone size: many; J gene: TRBJ2-3; D gene: TRBD2; CDR3 protein: CASSSSGGTDTQYF; CDR3 DNA: TGTGCCAGCAGCTCTAGCGGGGGGACAGATACGCAGTATTTT
V gene: TRBV7-2; clone size: many; J gene: TRBJ1-1; D gene: -; CDR3 protein: CASSLLRTVNTEAFF; CDR3 DNA: TGTGCCAGCAGCTTACTACGGACGGTTAACACTGAAGCTTTCTTT
V gene: TRBV28; clone size: few; J gene: TRBJ2-5; D gene: -; CDR3 protein: CASSFTGLAGTQYF; CDR3 DNA: TGTGCCAGCAGTTTCACGGGACTGGCTGGGACCCAGTACTTC
V gene: TRBV2; clone size: -; J gene: TRBJ1-5; D gene: -; CDR3 protein: CASSDSRGSQPQHF; CDR3 DNA: TGTGCCAGCAGTGATAGCCGTGGAAGTCAGCCCCAGCATTTT
V gene: TRBV12-3/TRBV12-4; clone size: many; J gene: TRBJ1-1; D gene: -; CDR3 protein: CASSLQGMDEAFF; CDR3 DNA: TGTGCCAGCAGTTTACAGGGGATGGATGAAGCTTTCTTT
V gene: TRBV20-1; clone size: -; J gene: TRBJ1-1; D gene: -; CDR3 protein: CSAPVKWGGTEAFF; CDR3 DNA: TGCAGTGCCCCCGTCAAATGGGGAGGCACTGAAGCTTTCTTT
V gene: TRBV29-1; clone size: -; J gene: TRBJ2-7; D gene: TRBD1; CDR3 protein: CSVSDRGYEQYF; CDR3 DNA: TGCAGCGTCTCGGACAGGGGCTACGAGCAGTACTTC
V gene: TRBV7-9; clone size: many; J gene: TRBJ2-3; D gene: TRBD2; CDR3 protein: CASSSLAGEKGNTQYF; CDR3 DNA: TGTGCCAGCAGTTCTTTAGCGGGAGAAAAGGGCAATACGCAGTATTTT
V gene: TRBV5-1; clone size: few; J gene: TRBJ2-4; D gene: -; CDR3 protein: CASSPDRGRNIQYF; CDR3 DNA: TGCGCCAGCAGCCCCGACCGAGGGAGAAACATTCAGTACTTC
V gene: TRBV25-1; clone size: few; J gene: TRBJ1-2; D gene: -; CDR3 protein: CASSEVSSYGYTF; CDR3 DNA: TGTGCCAGCAGTGAAGTCAGCTCCTATGGCTACACCTTC
V gene: TRBV11-2; clone size: -; J gene: TRBJ2-2; D gene: -; CDR3 protein: CASSKGPGTGELFF; CDR3 DNA: TGTGCCAGCAGCAAGGGGCCGGGCACCGGGGAGCTGTTTTTT
V gene: TRBV5-1; clone size: -; J gene: TRBJ2-1; D gene: TRBD2; CDR3 protein: CASRLILAGGTNEQFF; CDR3 DNA: TGCGCCAGCAGGCTTATTCTAGCGGGGGGAACCAATGAGCAGTTCTTC
V gene: TRBV29-1; clone size: few; J gene: TRBJ2-7; D gene: -; CDR3 protein: CSVEGTGEGEQYF; CDR3 DNA: TGCAGCGTTGAAGGGACGGGAGAGGGCGAGCAGTACTTC
V gene: TRBV10-3; clone size: -; J gene: TRBJ2-5; D gene: TRBD2; CDR3 protein: CAISETLAGGQETQYF; CDR3 DNA: TGTGCCATCAGTGAGACACTAGCGGGGGGCCAAGAGACCCAGTACTTC
V gene: TRBV3-1; clone size: -; J gene: TRBJ2-7; D gene: -; CDR3 protein: CASSQGEWYEQYF; CDR3 DNA: TGTGCCAGCAGCCAAGGGGAATGGTACGAGCAGTACTTC
V gene: TRBV9; clone size: -; J gene: TRBJ2-1; D gene: TRBD2; CDR3 protein: CASSVGIAGGPKYNEQFF; CDR3 DNA: TGTGCCAGCAGCGTAGGGATAGCGGGAGGGCCTAAATACAATGAGCAGTTCTTC
V gene: TRBV28; clone size: few; J gene: TRBJ1-1; D gene: -; CDR3 protein: CASSTSGAFYTEAFF; CDR3 DNA: TGTGCCAGCAGCACCTCCGGGGCCTTTTACACTGAAGCTTTCTTT
V gene: TRBV12-3/TRBV12-4; clone size: -; J gene: TRBJ2-2; D gene: -; CDR3 protein: CASTKLQVTGELFF; CDR3 DNA: TGTGCCAGCACCAAATTACAGGTCACCGGGGAGCTGTTTTTT
V gene: TRBV7-2; clone size: few; J gene: TRBJ2-3; D gene: -; CDR3 protein: CASSHRSRASTDTQYF; CDR3 DNA: TGTGCCAGCAGCCACCGGAGCAGGGCAAGCACAGATACGCAGTATTTT
V gene: TRBV30; clone size: few; J gene: TRBJ1-6; D gene: -; CDR3 protein: CAWDEGTANSPLHF; CDR3 DNA: TGTGCCTGGGATGAGGGGACCGCGAATTCACCCCTCCACTTT
V gene: TRBV20-1; clone size: few; J gene: TRBJ2-1; D gene: TRBD2; CDR3 protein: CSARGTSGRHEQFF; CDR3 DNA: TGCAGTGCTAGGGGGACTAGCGGGAGGCATGAGCAGTTCTTC
V gene: TRBV10-3; clone size: few; J gene: TRBJ2-3; D gene: -; CDR3 protein: CAAAGGEVDTQYF; CDR3 DNA: TGTGCCGCCGCTGGGGGCGAGGTAGATACGCAGTATTTT